Following are 11 T cell receptor beta chains from one sample sequenced in a study of identical twins. One entry per CDR3 protein, called by TCRdb with MiXCR from the 5' RACE reads. The table shows about 690,000 distinct CDR3 sequences, with approximately 6% occurring only once. The sequenced sample consisted of naive T cells sorted from blood. The origin of the receptors is a young man in good health.

This clonotype was seen a handful of times. Here the CDR3 reads CASKDTNTEAFF. CDR3 nucleotide sequence: TGTGCCAGCAAAGACACGAACACTGAAGCTTTCTTT. The chain employs TRBV3-1 and TRBJ1-1; D unclear. The length of the CDR3 is 12 residues. V was cut by 7 bases and J by 1 base, with 7 bases left in between. Germline CDR1 reads LGHDT; CDR2 reads YNNKEL (reference sequence).

This clonotype was recorded at least ten times. The CDR3 protein is CSAREGTGIQYF. The CDR3 DNA reads TGCAGTGCTAGGGAAGGTACGGGCATTCAGTACTTC. The rearrangement joins TRBV20-1 to TRBJ2-4; D uncertain. Germline loops: CDR1 DFQATT, CDR2 SNEGSKA (reference sequence). The ends were cut back, 3 bases at V and 9 bases at J, with 12 bases in the middle. There are 12 residues in the CDR3.

This clonotype was counted between two and nine times. The chain is built from TRBV18 and TRBJ2-1; D gene unclear. The CDR3 is 14 amino acids. The germline gives CDR1 KGHSH, CDR2 LQKENI. Deletions cut 0 bases from V and 4 bases from J, with 7 bases between. Written as DNA, the CDR3 is TGTGCCAGCTCACCACCAGTTTCGTACAATGAGCAGTTCTTC. Protein product: CASSPPVSYNEQFF.

This clonotype occurred many times. The chain uses TRBV9 and TRBJ1-5, with no clear D. The ends were cut back, 3 bases at V and 7 bases at J, with 11 bases in the middle. Germline V CDR1 and CDR2: SGDLS, YYNGEE. The CDR3 spans 13 residues. CDR3 protein: CASSAGERQPQHF. CDR3 bases: TGTGCCAGCAGCGCTGGGGAGCGGCAGCCCCAGCATTTT.

The chain is built from TRBV14 and TRBJ2-3, with D possibly being TRBD1 (6 bases). From germline, CDR1 is SGHDN and CDR2 FVKESK. The CDR3 totals 15 residues. Trimming cost V 0 bases and J 7 bases, with 14 bases left between them. CDR3 bases: TGTGCCAGCAGCCAAGACGGCAGGGGCTGGAATACGCAGTATTTT. Encoded protein: CASSQDGRGWNTQYF.

At least ten counts were recorded for this clonotype. This sequence joins TRBV15 and TRBJ1-2; D uncertain. The germline CDR1 and CDR2 sequences are LNHNV and YYDKDF (reference sequence). This CDR3 spans 14 amino acids. V gave up 0 bases and J gave up 8 bases, with 13 bases separating them. This CDR3 reads CATSRDWVGPGYTF. The CDR3 DNA reads TGTGCCACCAGCAGAGATTGGGTTGGCCCAGGCTACACCTTC.

V is TRBV3-1 and J is TRBJ1-2; TRBD1 agrees at 11 bases. There are 15 residues in the CDR3. V shed 2 bases and J 6 bases; nucleotides not matched to a gene: 5. CDR1 LGHDT and CDR2 YNNKEL come from the germline V gene (reference sequence). In nucleotides, the CDR3 is TGTGCCAGCAGCCAACTCGGGACAGGGGGACATGGCTACACCTTC. It codes for CASSQLGTGGHGYTF.

As regards this clonotype: Possible read error: a much larger clone is one base away. The chain has TRBV12-3 or TRBV12-4 and TRBJ2-7; the match to TRBD2 covers 8 bases. The CDR3 runs to 14 residues. The CDR3 DNA follows: TGTGCCAGCAGTTTTAGCGGGGCTGCCTACGAGCAGAACTTC. It is translated as CASSFSGAAYEQNF.

The genes are TRBV12-3 or TRBV12-4 and TRBJ2-3, with 11 bases aligning to TRBD2. The CDR3 consists of 16 residues. The V gene end was trimmed by 5 bases and the J gene end by 2 bases; junction bases not matched to a gene: 6. CDR3 protein: CASSLASGRITDTQYF. CDR3 DNA sequence: TGTGCCAGCAGTCTTGCTAGCGGGAGGATCACAGATACGCAGTATTTT.

This clonotype was observed many times. The chain carries TRBV20-1 and TRBJ1-1; tentative D call: TRBD1 (5 bases). Germline V gene sequence: CDR1 DFQATT, CDR2 SNEGSKA (reference sequence). V was clipped by 7 bases and J by 5 bases, with 14 bases between them. The CDR3 covers 12 residues. This chain's CDR3 is CSEWRGDTEAFF. CDR3 DNA: TGCAGTGAATGGAGGGGAGATACTGAAGCTTTCTTT.

Many counts were recorded for this clonotype. The CDR3, as DNA: TGTGCCAGCAGCTTAGTAGGATACCAAGAGACCCAGTACTTC. Translation: CASSLVGYQETQYF. The chain carries TRBV7-9 and TRBJ2-5; D call uncertain. V lost 1 base and J 0 bases, leaving 6 bases between the germline ends. The CDR3 contains 14 residues. The V gene's germline CDR1 is SEHNR and CDR2 FQNEAQ (reference sequence).